This T cell receptor beta chain stems from a study of blood T cell repertoires in COVID-19. Background on the study: The cDNA or gDNA used as material had been derived from T cells, B-cell-depleted T cells, or PBMCs.

In the original analysis: Reference gene primers were amplified, and this amplification served to estimate nucleated cell counts. TCRdb keeps only in-frame clones here, not all; method: immunoSEQ multiplex PCR. From that table come the V and J calls and clone size; the DNA was used to work out D and trimming. The repertoire holds 150,000 to 200,000 clones, with roughly four fifths as singletons. The CDR3 loop spans 10 amino acids. Germline V gives CDR1 SQVTM, CDR2 ANQGSEA. V was clipped by 6 bases and J by 10 bases, with 10 bases between them. The sequenced sample was peripheral blood. The receptor comes from a human donor in a cohort sampled during active COVID-19. The chain is built from TRBV29-1 and TRBJ2-1; D might be TRBD2 (5 bases). The CDR3 nucleotides read TGCAGCGTAGTGGAGGCGGAGCAGTTCTTC. Translating gives CSVVEAEQFF.